Following are 23 T cell receptor beta chains from one sample sequenced in a study of blood T cell repertoires in COVID-19. The repertoire was sequenced with immunoSEQ multiplex PCR; TCRdb's copy has only in-frame clones and lacks some. The table includes about 210,000 clones, around 82% detected once. Source material: peripheral blood. These receptors all come from a woman in her 40s with acute or convalescent COVID-19.

Concerning this clone itself: The sample carries other DNA sequences with the same CDR3. The CDR3 here is CASSRDRSYEQYF. The CDR3 DNA reads as TGTGCCAGCAGCCGTGACAGGAGTTACGAGCAGTACTTC. This chain joins TRBV6-5 and TRBJ2-7; the D gene is possibly TRBD1 (6 bases). This CDR3 region has 13 residues. V lost 6 bases and J lost 4, with 13 bases in between. Looked up from germline, CDR1 is MNHEY and CDR2 is SVGAGI.

The V call is TRBV3-1 (or the pseudogene TRBV3-2), the J call TRBJ1-2; 8 bases agree with TRBD1. This CDR3 is built from 14 residues. The ends lost 0 bases at V and 4 bases at J; junction bases unmatched: 1. Per germline, CDR1 LGHDT and CDR2 YNNKEL (reference sequence). The CDR3 region is CASSQDTGGYGYTF. In DNA form, the CDR3 reads TGTGCCAGCAGCCAAGATACAGGGGGCTATGGCTACACCTTC.

This chain uses TRBV7-2 with TRBJ1-2, with D unclear. The CDR3 loop spans 12 amino acids. V was clipped by 2 bases and J by 8 bases, with 9 bases between them. Germline CDR1 SGHTA, CDR2 FQGNSA. The CDR3 bases are TGTGCCAGCAGCTTAAAAGAGTCCGGCTACACCTTC. This translates into CASSLKESGYTF.

V is TRBV6-6 and J is TRBJ1-2; TRBD1 is a possible D gene (5 bases). Germline CDR1 and CDR2: MNHNY and SVGAGI (reference sequence). This CDR3 comprises 11 residues. Trimming removed 5 bases at V and 8 bases at J, with 9 bases between. CDR3 amino acids: CASSPGFGYTF. The CDR3, as DNA: TGTGCCAGCAGTCCAGGGTTCGGCTACACCTTC.

This clone was detected only a few times. The J gene is TRBJ1-1, the V gene TRBV30; D remains unclear. In germline, CDR1 is GTSNPN, CDR2 SVGIG (reference sequence). This CDR3 has 12 residues. V was pared by 2 bases and J by 1 base, with 5 bases between. The CDR3 DNA follows: TGTGCCTGGAGTCGTCCGAACACTGAAGCTTTCTTT. Translation: CAWSRPNTEAFF.

The chain employs TRBV5-1 and TRBJ2-3; no reliable D call. The V gene's germline CDR1 is SGHRS and CDR2 YFSETQ. Trimming stripped 1 base from V and 3 bases from J, with 6 bases between. This CDR3 region has 13 residues. The CDR3 spells CASSLQRTDTQYF. As DNA, the CDR3 is TGCGCCAGCAGCTTGCAACGGACAGATACGCAGTATTTT.

This clone was detected once. V and J are TRBV6-6 and TRBJ2-5; possibly TRBD1 for D (6 bases). The germline gives CDR1 MNHNY, CDR2 SVGAGI (reference sequence). The CDR3 sequence is 13 residues long. Trimming removed 6 bases from V and 2 bases from J, with 10 bases in between. The CDR3 nucleotides are TGTGCCAGCAGATCAGGGGATCAAGAGACCCAGTACTTC. This translates into CASRSGDQETQYF.

The V and J genes are TRBV6-5 and TRBJ2-7, with 11 bases that match TRBD2. The CDR3 has 16 residues. From germline, CDR1 is MNHEY and CDR2 SVGAGI. Unmatched junction bases numbered 9, after V lost 4 bases and J lost 4 bases. The CDR3 sequence is CASSFLTSGDTYEQYF. DNA for the CDR3: TGTGCCAGCAGTTTTCTGACTAGCGGGGACACGTACGAGCAGTACTTC.

This clone showed up just once. The chain has TRBV7-9 and TRBJ1-2, with 7 bases that match TRBD1. This CDR3 spans 13 amino acids. The trim removed 2 bases at V and 4 bases at J, leaving 1 base unmatched. Germline CDR1 and CDR2: SEHNR and FQNEAQ (reference sequence). CDR3 sequence: CASSLPGGYGYTF. The CDR3 DNA reads TGTGCCAGCAGCTTACCAGGGGGCTATGGCTACACCTTC.

J is TRBJ1-2 and V is TRBV6-2 or TRBV6-3, with a possible D match to TRBD1 (6 bases). The CDR3 is made up of 16 amino acids. The V end lost 0 bases, the J end lost 2 bases, and 13 bases lay between the germline ends. Germline CDR1 and CDR2: MNHEY and SVGEGT. The CDR3 loop reads CASSYSTETGNYGYTF. For the CDR3, the DNA is TGTGCCAGCAGTTACTCTACGGAAACAGGGAACTATGGCTACACCTTC.

The rearrangement links TRBV30 to TRBJ1-6, with a possible D match to TRBD1 (6 bases). The CDR3 extends over 13 amino acids. Per the germline V gene, CDR1 is GTSNPN and CDR2 is SVGIG (reference sequence). The V end lost 4 bases, the J end lost 6 bases, and 10 bases lay between the germline ends. The CDR3 sequence: CAWKGVFNSPLHF. The CDR3 DNA reads TGTGCCTGGAAGGGGGTGTTTAATTCACCCCTCCACTTT.

In regard to this clone: Other DNA variants within this sample encode the same CDR3. The chain carries TRBV5-1 and TRBJ2-1; D remains unclear. This CDR3 comprises 11 residues. Germline V gives CDR1 SGHRS, CDR2 YFSETQ. Trimming took off 5 bases at V and 7 bases at J, with 7 bases between the two ends. The CDR3 DNA follows: TGCGCCAGCAGTTTACTAAATGAGCAGTTCTTC. Protein sequence: CASSLLNEQFF.

The chain recombines TRBV10-3 with TRBJ2-3, with 10 nucleotides matching TRBD1. The CDR3 is 15 amino acids. Germline V lookup: CDR1 ENHRY, CDR2 SYGVKD. Trimming took 8 bases from V and 5 from J; bases not matched to a gene: 10. CDR3 sequence (DNA): TGTGCCATCGCCGGTTCGACAGGGGGCATAGATACGCAGTATTTT. As protein: CAIAGSTGGIDTQYF.

This clone occurred a few times. V gene TRBV11-2 combines with J gene TRBJ1-4; TRBD1 might be the D (5 bases). The CDR3 consists of 14 residues. CDR1 and CDR2 from the germline V gene are SGHAT and FQNNGV. Trimming stripped 1 base from V and 5 bases from J, with 8 bases between. CDR3 in DNA: TGTGCCAGCAGCTTAGGGAGGGGAAATGAAAAACTGTTTTTT. Amino acid sequence: CASSLGRGNEKLFF.

The chain couples TRBV12-5 to TRBJ2-2; 12 bases align to TRBD2. The CDR3 extends over 19 amino acids. Trimming removed 0 bases from V and 0 bases from J; junction bases left unmatched: 5. Germline CDR1 LGHNT, CDR2 FRNRAP. The CDR3 DNA reads TGTGCTAGTGGTTTGGTACTAGCGGGGGGTCACGCGAACACCGGGGAGCTGTTTTTT. This codes for CASGLVLAGGHANTGELFF.

The chain combines TRBV9 with TRBJ2-3; no firm D call. V was cut by 1 base and J by 2 bases, with 5 bases left in between. Germline V lookup: CDR1 SGDLS, CDR2 YYNGEE. This CDR3 region has 13 residues. The CDR3 is CASSVLVTDTQYF. In DNA, the CDR3 is TGTGCCAGCAGCGTACTTGTCACAGATACGCAGTATTTT.

This clone was detected only once. The V call is TRBV7-6, the J call TRBJ2-3; TRBD2 matches 8 bases. The CDR3 loop spans 21 amino acids. CDR1 is SGHVS, CDR2 FNYEAQ, per germline. Trimming took 6 bases from V and 1 from J; bases not matched to a gene: 24. CDR3 in amino acids: CASSMSGLAGSPGHRTDTQYF. CDR3 nucleotides: TGTGCCAGCAGTATGAGCGGGCTAGCGGGTTCCCCGGGGCACCGCACAGATACGCAGTATTTT.

The chain carries TRBV5-1 and TRBJ1-2, with 9 positions matching TRBD1. V lost 7 bases and J lost 5; bases outside the gene matches: 12. Germline V gene lookup returns CDR1 SGHRS and CDR2 YFSETQ. There are 15 residues in the CDR3. The DNA of the CDR3 is TGCGCCAGCTTCCCAACAGGGGGCTATGCGTATGGCTACACCTTC. Amino acids: CASFPTGGYAYGYTF. The entire variable domain, with the rest obtained from reference TRBV5-1 and TRBJ1-2, is as follows: KAGVTQTPRYLIKTRGQQVTLSCSPISGHRSVSWYQQTPGQGLQFLFEYFSETQRNKGNFPGRFSGRQFSNSRSEMNVSTLELGDSALYLCASFPTGGYAYGYTFGSGTRLTVV.

The chain couples TRBV30 to TRBJ1-2; D gene ambiguous. The CDR3 extends over 14 amino acids. Trimming stripped 0 bases from V and 4 bases from J, with 12 bases between. Looked up from germline, CDR1 is GTSNPN and CDR2 is SVGIG (reference sequence). The CDR3 coding sequence is TGTGCCTGGAGTGTTAGAACTAATTCCTATGGCTACACCTTC. Amino acids: CAWSVRTNSYGYTF.

The rearrangement links TRBV3-1 (or the pseudogene TRBV3-2) to TRBJ2-7; D gene ambiguous. Germline V gene sequence: CDR1 LGHDT, CDR2 YNNKEL (reference sequence). Deletions cut 0 bases from V and 0 bases from J, with 6 bases between. CDR3 length: 14 amino acids. In DNA form, the CDR3 reads TGTGCCAGCAGCCAAGAGCTGAGCTCCTACGAGCAGTACTTC. This codes for CASSQELSSYEQYF.

A single count supports this clone. The chain combines TRBV7-9 with TRBJ2-1, with 11 nucleotides matching TRBD2. The CDR3 extends over 14 amino acids. Per the germline V gene, CDR1 is SEHNR and CDR2 is FQNEAQ (reference sequence). V lost 5 bases to trimming and J lost 7 bases; unmatched junction nucleotides: 4. The CDR3 DNA reads as TGTGCCAGCAGCCACACTAGCGGGAGAAATGAGCAGTTCTTC. Translating gives CASSHTSGRNEQFF.

The chain carries TRBV6-5 and TRBJ2-1; 7 nucleotides align to TRBD2. The CDR3 is 15 amino acids. Losses at the gene ends were 4 bases for V and 4 bases for J; bases not matched to a gene: 7. Per the germline V gene, CDR1 is MNHEY and CDR2 is SVGAGI. The CDR3 DNA is TGTGCCAGCAGTTCCAAGCGGGACGGTTACAATGAGCAGTTCTTC. Its translation: CASSSKRDGYNEQFF.

V is TRBV15 and J is TRBJ2-7; perhaps TRBD1 as D (6 bases). Germline V CDR1 and CDR2: LNHNV, YYDKDF (reference sequence). Trimming took off 1 base at V and 3 bases at J, with 13 bases between the two ends. This CDR3 region has 15 residues. CDR3 coding DNA: TGTGCCACCAGCAGAGGATTGACAGGTCGCTACGAGCAGTACTTC. It yields the protein CATSRGLTGRYEQYF.